These 8 T cell receptor beta chains came from one sample sequenced in a study of identical twins listed by TCRdb under 2016. Libraries came from 5' RACE. The run used an Illumina HiSeq 2000. TCRdb reprocessed the public reads (quality trimming at Q25 with fastp, clone calling with MiXCR) and kept in-frame beta chains. Duplicate CDR3 protein sequences are folded into a single record with the most common DNA and genes. This sample has approximately 1.8 million distinct CDR3 sequences in its table, and around 29% of those were observed once. The biggest ten clones account for about 0.3% of the sample. Specimen: cord blood. Source of these receptors: a newborn girl in good health.

This clonotype was counted a few times. This chain links TRBV28 with TRBJ2-1, with 13 bases fitting TRBD2. Germline V gene lookup returns CDR1 MDHEN and CDR2 SYDVKM. V was pared by 3 bases and J by 2 bases, with 7 bases of the junction left unmatched. The CDR3 runs to 18 residues. For the CDR3, the DNA is TGTGCCAGCAGTTTCAATCCGACTAGCGGGGGGACCTACAATGAGCAGTTCTTC. Translated: CASSFNPTSGGTYNEQFF.

The rearrangement links TRBV20-1 to TRBJ1-6; D remains unclear. There are 15 residues in the CDR3. V lost 2 bases, J lost 0 bases, and 8 bases lay in between. CDR1 and CDR2 (germline): DFQATT, SNEGSKA (reference sequence). DNA for the CDR3: TGCAGTGCTAGACAGCCTAGCTCCTATAATTCACCCCTCCACTTT. It is translated as CSARQPSSYNSPLHF.

This clonotype was observed many times. This chain links TRBV11-2 with TRBJ1-2; TRBD1 might be the D (6 bases). Germline-derived CDR1 and CDR2 are SGHAT and FQNNGV. V was cut by 5 bases and J by 0 bases, with 10 bases left in between. This CDR3 is 14 amino acids long. The CDR3 spells CASSTGQTNYGYTF. In nucleotides, the CDR3 is TGTGCCAGCAGCACCGGACAGACTAACTATGGCTACACCTTC.

The gene calls are TRBV14 and TRBJ2-1, with 8 bases identical to TRBD1. Germline assignment: CDR1 SGHDN and CDR2 FVKESK. V trimming: 2 bases; J trimming: 8 bases; junction bases outside the gene matches: 8. The CDR3 sequence is 15 residues long. The chain's CDR3 is CASSQLGQGAYEQFF. The CDR3 nucleotides are TGTGCCAGCAGCCAACTGGGGCAGGGGGCTTATGAGCAGTTCTTC.

This clonotype was observed a few times. V gene TRBV5-1 combines with J gene TRBJ1-2; no clear D. The V and J ends lost 0 bases and 5 bases respectively, with 11 bases between them. This CDR3 is built from 14 residues. The V gene's germline CDR1 is SGHRS and CDR2 YFSETQ. CDR3 amino acids: CASSLDGGRYGYTF. The CDR3 DNA follows: TGCGCCAGCAGCTTGGATGGAGGGCGGTATGGCTACACCTTC.

This clonotype has more than one count but fewer than ten. The genes are TRBV24-1 and TRBJ2-7; TRBD1 matches at 7 bases. Germline-derived CDR1 and CDR2 are KGHDR and SFDVKD. CDR3 length: 14 residues. V was clipped by 2 bases and J by 5 bases; unmatched bases: 5. DNA of the CDR3: TGTGCCACCAGTGATTGGGACAGCCCCCACGAGCAGTACTTC. It specifies CATSDWDSPHEQYF.

This clonotype has more than one count but fewer than ten. This chain uses TRBV2 with TRBJ1-1; D not resolved. V lost 2 bases, J lost 5 bases, and 12 bases lay in between. This CDR3 has 14 residues. Germline V gives CDR1 SNHLY, CDR2 FYNNEI. In DNA form, the CDR3 reads TGTGCCAGCAGTGAATACGGTTGGGAGACTGAAGCTTTCTTT. This gives the protein CASSEYGWETEAFF.

The V gene is TRBV12-3 or TRBV12-4, the J gene TRBJ2-3; no firm D call. The CDR3 is 14 residues long. V gave up 2 bases and J gave up 2 bases, with 8 bases separating them. The CDR3: CASSLNAITDTQYF. The CDR3 nucleotides read TGTGCCAGCAGTTTAAATGCCATCACAGATACGCAGTATTTT.